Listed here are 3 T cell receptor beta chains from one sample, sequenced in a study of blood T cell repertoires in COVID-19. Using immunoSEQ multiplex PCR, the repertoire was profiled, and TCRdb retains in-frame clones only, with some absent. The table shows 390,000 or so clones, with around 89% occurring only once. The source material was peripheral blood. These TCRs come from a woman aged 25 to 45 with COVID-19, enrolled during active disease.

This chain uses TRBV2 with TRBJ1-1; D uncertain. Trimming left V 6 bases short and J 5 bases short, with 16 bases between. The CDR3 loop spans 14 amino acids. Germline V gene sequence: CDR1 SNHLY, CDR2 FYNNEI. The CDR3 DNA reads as TGTGCCAGCAGGGGATTTTCCAGAGGGACTGAAGCTTTCTTT. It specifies CASRGFSRGTEAFF.

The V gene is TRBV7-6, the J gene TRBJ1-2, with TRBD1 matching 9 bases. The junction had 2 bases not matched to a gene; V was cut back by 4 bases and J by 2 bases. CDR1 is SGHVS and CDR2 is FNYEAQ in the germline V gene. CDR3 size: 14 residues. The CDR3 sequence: CASSSGQGNYGYTF. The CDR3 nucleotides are TGTGCCAGCAGCTCGGGACAGGGAAACTATGGCTACACCTTC.

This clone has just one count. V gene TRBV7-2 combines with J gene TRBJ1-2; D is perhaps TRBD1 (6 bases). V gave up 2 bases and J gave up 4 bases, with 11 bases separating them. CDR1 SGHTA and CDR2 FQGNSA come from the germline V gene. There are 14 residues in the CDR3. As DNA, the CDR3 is TGTGCCAGCAGCTTACAGGGGTCGAGCTATGGCTACACCTTC. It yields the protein CASSLQGSSYGYTF.